Presented here are 29 T cell receptor beta chains from one specimen sequenced in a study of molecular identifiers for immune sequencing clone quantification. TCRdb re-analysed the PCR reads in MiXCR, keeping a single row per CDR3 protein. The repertoire holds about 630,000 distinct CDR3 sequences, with 25% as singletons. Specimen: naive CD8+ T cells from blood, with Jurkat cell RNA spiked in. Noted subset: FACS-sorted CD8+CD4-CCR7+CD45RA+ naive T cells. The receptors originated from a human donor in good health. Some libraries in this study had Jurkat cell RNA spiked in.

On this clonotype itself: Since a much larger clone is just one base distant, this may be a read error. This rearrangement joins TRBV4-3 to TRBJ1-1; D not certain. The CDR3 runs 16 residues. CDR1 and CDR2 (germline): LGHNA, YSLEER. V was cut by 4 bases and J by 0 bases, with 15 bases left in between. CDR3 DNA: TGCGCCAGCAGCCTAGATCTTCGACTCCTGAACACTGAAGCTTTCTTT. Encoded protein: CASSLDLRLLNTEAFF.

The sample holds a few counts of this clonotype. Just one base apart from a much larger clone, this may be a read error. The rearrangement links TRBV30 to TRBJ1-1, with D unresolved. Germline V gives CDR1 GTSNPN, CDR2 SVGIG (reference sequence). V gave up 5 bases and J gave up 4 bases, with 14 bases separating them. The CDR3 covers 13 residues. The CDR3 sequence is CAWGRALTTEAFF. The CDR3 coding sequence is TGTGCCTGGGGCCGCGCCTTGACCACTGAAGCTTTCTTT. Looking up the rest from reference TRBV30 and TRBJ1-1 gives the full variable domain: SQTIHQWPATLVQPVGSPLSLECTVEGTSNPNLYWYRQAAGRGLQLLFYSVGIGQISSEVPQNLSASRPQDRQFILSSKKLLLSDSGFYLCAWGRALTTEAFFGQGTRLTVV.

The CDR3 bases are TGTGCCACCAGCAGAGACCCCCCCCCTAAAGTCGAGCAGTACTTC. Protein product: CATSRDPPPKVEQYF. The V call is TRBV15, the J call TRBJ2-7; no reliable D call. V was shortened by 0 bases and J by 6 bases, with 15 bases between the two germline ends. Germline V CDR1 and CDR2: LNHNV, YYDKDF (reference sequence). The CDR3 loop spans 15 amino acids.

This clonotype was seen at least ten times. V is TRBV12-3 or TRBV12-4 and J is TRBJ2-4; D is uncertain. V lost 5 bases, J lost 3 bases, and 14 bases lay in between. This CDR3 region has 15 residues. The CDR3, as DNA: TGTGCCAGCAGTCCACCGGGCCTGGGCAAAAACATTCAGTACTTC. This sequence encodes CASSPPGLGKNIQYF.

This clonotype was counted between two and nine times. V gene TRBV29-1 combines with J gene TRBJ2-1, with 11 bases identical to TRBD1. CDR1 SQVTM and CDR2 ANQGSEA come from the germline V gene. The trim removed 6 bases at V and 8 bases at J, leaving 6 bases unmatched. The CDR3 sequence is 13 residues long. CDR3 in DNA: TGCAGCGTGGGTGGACAGGGGGCCTATGAGCAGTTCTTC. Translating gives CSVGGQGAYEQFF.

As to this clonotype: Since a much larger clone is just one base distant, this may be a read error. V is TRBV28 and J is TRBJ2-7; 7 bases align to TRBD1. The length of the CDR3 is 15 residues. Germline lookup yields CDR1 MDHEN and CDR2 SYDVKM. The CDR3 reads CASGFRGLLTYEQYF. CDR3 sequence (DNA): TGTGCCAGCGGTTTTAGGGGGCTCTTGACCTACGAGCAGTACTTC.

This clonotype showed up many times. The chain links TRBV6-2 or TRBV6-3 to TRBJ2-5; D gene uncertain. The V end lost 5 bases, the J end lost 1 base, and 20 bases lay between the germline ends. Per the germline V gene, CDR1 is MNHEY and CDR2 is SVGEGT. The CDR3 has 17 residues. The CDR3 spells CASSETPLSWIQETQYF. For the CDR3, the DNA is TGTGCCAGCAGTGAAACTCCCTTGAGCTGGATCCAAGAGACCCAGTACTTC.

The chain carries TRBV20-1 and TRBJ2-7, with TRBD1 as a possible D gene (6 bases). V was shortened by 5 bases and J by 2 bases, with 16 bases between the two germline ends. The length of the CDR3 is 14 residues. Per the germline V gene, CDR1 is DFQATT and CDR2 is SNEGSKA (reference sequence). In nucleotides, the CDR3 is TGCAGTGCTCCTCGACAGGAGCCGACCTACGAGCAGTACTTC. It yields the protein CSAPRQEPTYEQYF.

At least ten counts were recorded for this clonotype. V and J are TRBV20-1 and TRBJ1-6, with no clear D. CDR3 length equals 13 residues. Trimming removed 0 bases at V and 10 bases at J, with 10 bases between. Germline loops: CDR1 DFQATT, CDR2 SNEGSKA (reference sequence). Here the CDR3 reads CSAREILGSPLHF. CDR3 coding DNA: TGCAGTGCTAGAGAAATTTTGGGATCACCCCTCCACTTT.

This clonotype occurred many times. This chain connects TRBV28 to TRBJ2-3; no firm D call. Germline CDR1 MDHEN, CDR2 SYDVKM. V was pared by 1 base and J by 0 bases, with 8 bases between. The CDR3 is 15 residues long. CDR3 DNA sequence: TGTGCCAGCAGTTTATCCTGGTTAAGCACAGATACGCAGTATTTT. Its protein is CASSLSWLSTDTQYF.

DNA for the CDR3: TGTGCCAGTAGTATAGTGGGGGGGGTCGGCTCTGGGGCCAACGTCCTGACTTTC. The encoded protein is CASSIVGGVGSGANVLTF. The chain links TRBV19 to TRBJ2-6, with 7 bases aligning to TRBD2. This CDR3 has 18 amino acids. Germline-derived CDR1 and CDR2 are LNHDA and SQIVND (reference sequence). With V trimmed by 1 base and J by 0 bases, 6 bases remained unmatched.

A remark on this clonotype: At one boundary the junction diverges from the germline segment, which might be a read error. The rearrangement joins TRBV4-3 to TRBJ1-2; D gene ambiguous. The CDR3 consists of 18 residues. Germline V gene lookup returns CDR1 LGHNA and CDR2 YSLEER. The CDR3 DNA reads as TGCGCCAGCAGCCAAGATCGCCCCCGGCTCTTCGTGAACTATAGCTACACCTTC. Translated, it gives CASSQDRPRLFVNYSYTF.

This clonotype was picked up many times. The genes are TRBV24-1 and TRBJ2-3; 7 nucleotides align to TRBD2. J lost 4 bases, V lost 3 bases, and 3 bases had no gene match. CDR1 and CDR2 (germline): KGHDR, SFDVKD. The CDR3 sequence is 14 residues long. CDR3 protein: CATSDPGLADTQYF. CDR3 coding DNA: TGTGCCACCAGTGATCCAGGACTAGCAGATACGCAGTATTTT.

This clonotype was seen more than once but under ten times. The V call is TRBV6-2 or TRBV6-3, the J call TRBJ1-2, with D uncertain. Trimming removed 2 bases at V and 6 bases at J, with 13 bases between. Germline CDR1 reads MNHEY; CDR2 reads SVGEGT. The CDR3 runs to 14 residues. The CDR3 reads CASSYAYLEHGYTF. DNA for the CDR3: TGTGCCAGCAGTTACGCTTATTTGGAGCATGGCTACACCTTC.

The chain combines TRBV24-1 with TRBJ2-5, with 7 nucleotides matching TRBD1. V shed 5 bases, J shed 5 bases, and the junction held 4 bases outside the gene matches. The CDR3 has 13 residues. Germline V gives CDR1 KGHDR, CDR2 SFDVKD. The CDR3 reads CATSGDSHETQYF. The CDR3 DNA sequence: TGTGCCACCAGTGGGGACAGCCACGAGACCCAGTACTTC.

This clonotype was seen many times. The chain has TRBV7-9 and TRBJ2-3; 7 bases agree with TRBD1. V shed 4 bases and J 0 bases; nucleotides not matched to a gene: 7. Looked up from germline, CDR1 is SEHNR and CDR2 is FQNEAQ (reference sequence). This CDR3 region has 16 residues. The CDR3 is CASSWSSTGSTDTQYF. In DNA form, the CDR3 reads TGTGCCAGCAGCTGGTCGTCGACAGGGAGCACAGATACGCAGTATTTT.

In regard to this clonotype: Possible read error: a much larger clone is one base away. The chain couples TRBV7-9 to TRBJ2-7; possibly TRBD1 or TRBD2 for D (5 bases each). V was pared by 6 bases and J by 3 bases, with 9 bases between. The germline V gene encodes CDR1 SEHNR and CDR2 FQNEAQ (reference sequence). The CDR3 is made up of 12 amino acids. The CDR3 coding sequence is TGTGCCAGCAGGGGACGCAGCTACGAGCAGTACTTC. Translating gives CASRGRSYEQYF. Full variable domain (outside the CDR3, taken from reference TRBV7-9 and TRBJ2-7): DTGVSQNPRHKITKRGQNVTFRCDPISEHNRLYWYRQTLGQGPEFLTYFQNEAQLEKSRLLSDRFSAERPKGSFSTLEIQRTEQGDSAMYLCASRGRSYEQYFGPGTRLTVT.

This clonotype turned up a few times. The chain joins TRBV18 to TRBJ2-4; the D is unclear. This CDR3 region has 16 residues. Germline assignment: CDR1 KGHSH and CDR2 LQKENI. V lost 3 bases to trimming and J lost 5 bases, with 17 bases between them. CDR3 loop: CASSPETVTSQNIQYF. The CDR3 DNA is TGTGCCAGCTCACCTGAGACCGTTACCAGCCAAAACATTCAGTACTTC.

This clonotype was seen at least ten times. The V call is TRBV24-1, the J call TRBJ2-7; unclear D gene. Trimming shortened V by 0 bases and J by 5 bases, and 10 bases separated the two germline ends. This CDR3 region has 14 residues. CDR1 KGHDR and CDR2 SFDVKD come from the germline V gene. The CDR3 reads CATSDLSRSHEQYF. In nucleotides, the CDR3 is TGTGCCACCAGTGATTTGAGTCGGTCCCACGAGCAGTACTTC.

This clonotype was recorded many times. The rearrangement joins TRBV18 to TRBJ2-5, with a possible D match to TRBD1 (5 bases). The CDR3 length is 12 residues. Germline V lookup: CDR1 KGHSH, CDR2 LQKENI. The V gene lost 5 bases and the J gene lost 9 bases, with 13 bases spanning the gap. The CDR3 nucleotides read TGTGCCAGCTCAGGAGACAGTCCGGCCCAGTACTTC. Residues: CASSGDSPAQYF.

The genes are TRBV7-9 and TRBJ1-4; 9 positions match TRBD1. Germline CDR1 and CDR2: SEHNR and FQNEAQ (reference sequence). The trim removed 5 bases at V and 4 bases at J, leaving 8 bases unmatched. The CDR3 is 16 amino acids. CDR3 residues: CASSLTRQGVNEKLFF. The CDR3, as DNA: TGTGCCAGCAGCCTCACACGACAGGGGGTTAATGAAAAACTGTTTTTT.

There are a few counts of this clonotype. The V call is TRBV12-3 or TRBV12-4, the J call TRBJ2-7, with 10 nucleotides matching TRBD2. Trimming at V came to 4 bases and at J to 5 bases, leaving 2 bases not matched to a gene. The CDR3 spans 13 residues. The CDR3 DNA follows: TGTGCCAGCAGTTGGACTAGCGGCAACGAGCAGTACTTC. The encoded protein is CASSWTSGNEQYF.

The chain carries TRBV7-2 and TRBJ2-5; D gene unclear. The CDR3 contains 13 residues. V lost 5 bases to trimming and J lost 3 bases, with 10 bases between them. CDR1 and CDR2 (germline): SGHTA, FQGNSA. Written as DNA, the CDR3 is TGTGCCAGCAGCCTCTGGGTAGAAGAGACCCAGTACTTC. It specifies CASSLWVEETQYF. Looking up the rest from reference TRBV7-2 and TRBJ2-5 gives the full variable domain: GAGVSQSPSNKVTEKGKDVELRCDPISGHTALYWYRQSLGQGLEFLIYFQGNSAPDKSGLPSDRFSAERTGGSVSTLTIQRTQQEDSAVYLCASSLWVEETQYFGPGTRLLVL.

This clonotype was observed many times. The gene calls are TRBV6-2 or TRBV6-3 and TRBJ2-1, with D maybe TRBD2 (6 bases). The V end lost 4 bases, the J end lost 3 bases, and 10 bases lay between the germline ends. Germline V lookup: CDR1 MNHEY, CDR2 SVGEGT. CDR3 length: 14 amino acids. The CDR3: CASSSGVNYNEQFF. As DNA, the CDR3 is TGTGCCAGCAGTTCGGGAGTTAACTACAATGAGCAGTTCTTC.

This clonotype was counted at least ten times. This rearrangement joins TRBV7-2 to TRBJ2-7, with D hard to call. The CDR3 sequence is 13 residues long. Germline-derived CDR1 and CDR2 are SGHTA and FQGNSA. Trimming pared 5 bases from V and 7 bases from J, leaving 15 bases between. CDR3 loop: CASSPWGMLEQYF. The CDR3 DNA reads TGTGCCAGCAGCCCCTGGGGAATGCTGGAGCAGTACTTC.

The chain recombines TRBV4-1 with TRBJ2-5; 9 positions match TRBD2. V shed 2 bases, J shed 4 bases, and the junction held 8 bases outside the gene matches. CDR1 and CDR2 (germline): MGHRA, YSYEKL. CDR3 length: 16 residues. CDR3 in DNA: TGCGCCAGCAGCCAAACACTAGCGGGCTATGCAGAGACCCAGTACTTC. Amino acid sequence: CASSQTLAGYAETQYF.

The chain uses TRBV6-6 and TRBJ2-2; 7 bases line up with TRBD1. The germline V gene encodes CDR1 MNHNY and CDR2 SVGAGI (reference sequence). The CDR3 totals 14 residues. Germline trimming cut 9 bases from V and 3 bases from J; bases unmatched to any gene: 7. In DNA form, the CDR3 reads TGTGCCAGGAGGGACAGCTATTACACCGGGGAGCTGTTTTTT. Translating it yields CARRDSYYTGELFF.

As regards this clonotype: One end of the junction fails to match germline, which may point to a read error. The V call is TRBV27, the J call TRBJ1-5, with D unresolved. Germline CDR1 is MNHEY and CDR2 is SMNVEV (reference sequence). This CDR3 region has 14 residues. Written as DNA, the CDR3 is TGTGTCAGCAGGCCACCTGGGGGCAATCAGCCCCAGCATTTT. Amino acid sequence: CVSRPPGGNQPQHF.

This clonotype was recorded many times. The chain employs TRBV20-1 and TRBJ1-6; 7 nucleotides agree with TRBD1. CDR1 is DFQATT and CDR2 is SNEGSKA in the germline V gene (reference sequence). CDR3 length: 17 amino acids. The ends lost 0 bases at V and 5 bases at J; junction bases unmatched: 10. CDR3 amino acids: CSARDFDRDPHNSPLHF. In DNA form, the CDR3 reads TGCAGTGCTAGAGATTTTGACAGGGACCCTCATAATTCACCCCTCCACTTT.